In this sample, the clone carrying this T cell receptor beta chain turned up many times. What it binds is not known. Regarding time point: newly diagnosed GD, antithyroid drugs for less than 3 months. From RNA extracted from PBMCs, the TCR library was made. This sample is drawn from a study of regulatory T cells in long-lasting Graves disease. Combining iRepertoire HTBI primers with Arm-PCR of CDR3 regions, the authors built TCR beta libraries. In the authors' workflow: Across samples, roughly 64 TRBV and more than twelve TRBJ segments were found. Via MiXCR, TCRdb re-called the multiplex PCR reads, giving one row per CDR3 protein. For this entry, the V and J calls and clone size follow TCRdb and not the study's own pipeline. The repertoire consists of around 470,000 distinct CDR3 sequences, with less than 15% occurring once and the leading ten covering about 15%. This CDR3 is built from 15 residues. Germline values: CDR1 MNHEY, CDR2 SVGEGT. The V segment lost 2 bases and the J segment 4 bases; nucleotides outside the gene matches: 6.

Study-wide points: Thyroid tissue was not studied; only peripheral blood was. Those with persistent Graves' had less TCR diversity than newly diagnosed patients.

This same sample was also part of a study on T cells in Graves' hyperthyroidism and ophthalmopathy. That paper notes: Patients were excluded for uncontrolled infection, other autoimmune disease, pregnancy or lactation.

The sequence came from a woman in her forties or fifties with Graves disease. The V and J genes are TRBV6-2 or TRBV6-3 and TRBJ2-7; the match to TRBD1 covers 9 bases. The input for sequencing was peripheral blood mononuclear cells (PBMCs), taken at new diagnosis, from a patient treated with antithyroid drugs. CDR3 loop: CASSYGTGNGYEQYF. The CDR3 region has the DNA TGTGCCAGCAGTTACGGGACAGGGAACGGATACGAGCAGTACTTC.